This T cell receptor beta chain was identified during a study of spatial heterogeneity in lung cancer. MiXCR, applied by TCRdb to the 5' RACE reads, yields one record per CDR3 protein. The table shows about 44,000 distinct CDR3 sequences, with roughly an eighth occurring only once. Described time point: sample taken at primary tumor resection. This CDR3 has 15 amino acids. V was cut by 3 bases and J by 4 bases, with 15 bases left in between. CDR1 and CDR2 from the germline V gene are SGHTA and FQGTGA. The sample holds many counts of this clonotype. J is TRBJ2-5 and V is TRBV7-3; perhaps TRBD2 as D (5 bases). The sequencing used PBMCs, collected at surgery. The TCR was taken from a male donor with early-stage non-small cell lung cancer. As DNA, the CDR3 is TGTGCCAGCAGCTTGTATAGGGTCAGCGGAGAGACCCAGTACTTC. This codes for CASSLYRVSGETQYF. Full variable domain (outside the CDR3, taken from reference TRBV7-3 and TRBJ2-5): GAGVSQTPSNKVTEKGKYVELRCDPISGHTALYWYRQSLGQGPEFLIYFQGTGAADDSGLPNDRFFAVRPEGSVSTLKIQRTERGDSAVYLCASSLYRVSGETQYFGPGTRLLVL.